Shown below are 7 T cell receptor beta chains from a single sample sequenced in a study of cytotoxic CD8 clonotypes in ibrutinib-treated CLL. The protocol was immunoSEQ multiplex PCR, while the TCRdb copy is restricted to in-frame clones and leaves out a portion. The sample records nearly 100,000 clones, about 78% being singletons. The source material was PBMCs, sampled after 12 months of ibrutinib treatment. The receptors come from a human donor with chronic lymphocytic leukemia.

The CDR3 spells CASSSILDMNTEAFF. The DNA for the CDR3 is TGCGCCAGCAGCTCCATCTTAGACATGAACACTGAAGCTTTCTTT. This rearrangement joins TRBV5-1 to TRBJ1-1; D is ambiguous. CDR1 SGHRS and CDR2 YFSETQ come from the germline V gene. V was trimmed by 3 bases and J by 0 bases, leaving 12 bases between them. This CDR3 contains 15 residues.

This chain connects TRBV19 to TRBJ2-1; D is perhaps TRBD1 (6 bases). In germline, CDR1 is LNHDA, CDR2 SQIVND (reference sequence). V was cut by 5 bases and J by 9 bases, with 20 bases left in between. The CDR3 spans 15 residues. CDR3 sequence (DNA): TGTGCCAGTAGTCATGGACAGAAGGCCAGGGGTGAGCAGTTCTTC. Encoded protein: CASSHGQKARGEQFF.

The V gene is TRBV9, the J gene TRBJ2-1; D unclear. This CDR3 is 11 amino acids long. V gave up 4 bases and J gave up 10 bases, with 9 bases separating them. CDR1 is SGDLS and CDR2 is YYNGEE in the germline V gene. CDR3 DNA sequence: TGTGCCAGCAGCCCACTCGAGGAGCAGTTCTTC. The encoded protein is CASSPLEEQFF.

The CDR3 region is CASGTDDRGVLGGSYEQYF. CDR3 nucleotides: TGCGCCAGCGGGACCGACGACAGGGGAGTTCTTGGAGGCTCCTACGAGCAGTACTTC. The V call is TRBV23-1, the J call TRBJ2-7, with 8 bases fitting TRBD1. TRBV23-1 falls under the ORF class, with uncertain function. The CDR3 length is 19 residues. V lost 8 bases to trimming and J lost 0 bases; unmatched junction nucleotides: 21.

The rearrangement uses TRBV7-6 and TRBJ2-5; D is unresolved. The V end lost 0 bases, the J end lost 7 bases, and 9 bases lay between the germline ends. The CDR3 is made up of 13 amino acids. Germline CDR1 reads SGHVS; CDR2 reads FNYEAQ. The CDR3 protein is CASSLADGGTQYF. The CDR3 bases are TGTGCCAGCAGCTTAGCGGACGGCGGGACCCAGTACTTC.

The V call is TRBV28, the J call TRBJ1-1; TRBD1 aligns across 11 bases. The CDR3 loop spans 14 amino acids. Germline loops: CDR1 MDHEN, CDR2 SYDVKM. V was pared by 4 bases and J by 13 bases, with 11 bases of the junction left unmatched. CDR3 sequence reads: CASSSPGQGAFIFF. CDR3 DNA: TGTGCCAGCAGTTCACCCGGACAGGGGGCCTTTATTTTCTTT.

Notes on this clone: This specimen includes other DNA sequences encoding the same CDR3. The gene calls are TRBV5-1 and TRBJ1-2; 12 nucleotides line up with TRBD1. The CDR3 runs 17 residues. Germline trimming cut 4 bases from V and 2 bases from J; bases unmatched to any gene: 9. The germline gives CDR1 SGHRS, CDR2 YFSETQ. Here the CDR3 reads CASSLEGQGASNYGYTF. The DNA for the CDR3 is TGCGCCAGCAGCCTCGAGGGACAGGGGGCTTCCAACTATGGCTACACCTTC.